This TCR beta chain was recorded in a study of cytomegalovirus exposure and HLA in healthy donors. Overall study: In an early release, HLA-typed donors contributed tens of millions of unique TCR sequences.

The PCR was carried out with 60 Vbeta primers and 13 Jbeta primers. TCRdb keeps only in-frame clones here, not all; method: immunoSEQ multiplex PCR. The sample carries roughly 130,000 clones, about 74% recorded once. Each donor was nominally healthy when sampled (though unrecorded immune exposures were likely). V lost 5 bases, J lost 0 bases, and 6 bases stayed unmatched. This CDR3 is 18 amino acids long. Germline V gene sequence: CDR1 LNHDA, CDR2 SQIVND (reference sequence). A remark on this clone: Its antigen is still unknown.

Study results and caveats: Highly shared variants forming one cluster were likely a sequencing artifact. Several of the most significant clusters appeared, in a later analysis, to be linked to common viral pathogens.

Sequencing input: PBMCs. The receptor was isolated from a woman between 45 and 65 years old in good health and CMV-seropositive. The chain uses TRBV19 and TRBJ2-2; 13 nucleotides line up with TRBD2. The CDR3 bases are TGTGCCAGTAGTCCACGGACTAGCGGGGGAGCGAACACCGGGGAGCTGTTTTTT. Residues: CASSPRTSGGANTGELFF.